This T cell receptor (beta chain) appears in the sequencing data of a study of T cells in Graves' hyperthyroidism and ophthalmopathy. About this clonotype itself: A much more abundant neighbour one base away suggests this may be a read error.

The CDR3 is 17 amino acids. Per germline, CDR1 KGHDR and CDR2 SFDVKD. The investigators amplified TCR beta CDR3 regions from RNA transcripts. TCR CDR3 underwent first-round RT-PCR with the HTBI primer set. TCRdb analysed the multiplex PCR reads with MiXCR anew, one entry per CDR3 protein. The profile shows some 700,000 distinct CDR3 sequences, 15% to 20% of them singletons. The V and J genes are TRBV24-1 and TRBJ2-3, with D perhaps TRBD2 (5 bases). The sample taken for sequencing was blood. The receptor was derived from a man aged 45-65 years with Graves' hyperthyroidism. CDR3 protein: CATSEPTRLDGTDAQYF. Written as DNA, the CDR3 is TGTGCCACCAGTGAACCTACTAGGCTGGACGGCACAGATGCGCAGTATTTT.